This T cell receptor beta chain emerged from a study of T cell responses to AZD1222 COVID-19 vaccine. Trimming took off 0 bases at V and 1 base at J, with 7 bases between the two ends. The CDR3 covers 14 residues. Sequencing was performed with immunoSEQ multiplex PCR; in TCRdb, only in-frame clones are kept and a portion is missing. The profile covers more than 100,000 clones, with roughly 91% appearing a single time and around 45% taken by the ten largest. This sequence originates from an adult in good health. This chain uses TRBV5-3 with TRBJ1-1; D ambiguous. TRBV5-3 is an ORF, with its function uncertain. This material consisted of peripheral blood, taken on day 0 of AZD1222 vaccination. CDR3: CARSLGHPNTEAFF. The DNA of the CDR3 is TGTGCCAGAAGCTTGGGACACCCGAACACTGAAGCTTTCTTT.